This TCR beta chain comes out of a study of cytomegalovirus exposure and HLA in healthy donors. Overall study context: In a previous analysis, about 100 million unique TCR beta sequences were found from 150 million to 200 million T cells.

CDR3 size: 11 residues. Germline V lookup: CDR1 SGHVS, CDR2 FQNEAQ. Trimming cost V 7 bases and J 2 bases, with 6 bases left between them. PCR was performed using 60 Vbeta and 13 Jbeta primers. Clones were read by immunoSEQ multiplex PCR, and TCRdb kept only the in-frame ones, dropping some. Of some 150,000 clones in the sample, about 80% were seen once. Note on this clone: Antigen unknown.

Regarding the study as a whole: Relative to equally common others, HLA-associated TCR beta chains showed greater clonal expansion in a later analysis.

The chain recombines TRBV7-8 with TRBJ2-7; D remains unclear. What was sequenced was PBMCs. The receptor's source is a man younger than 40 in good health and CMV-seropositive. The CDR3 loop is CASTGAYEQYF. The CDR3 region has the DNA TGTGCCAGCACCGGAGCCTACGAGCAGTACTTC.